Shown below are 26 T cell receptor beta chains from a single sample sequenced in a study of patients and donors after allogeneic stem cell transplantation. MiXCR, applied by TCRdb to the RT-PCR reads, yields one record per CDR3 protein. Among 84,000 or so distinct CDR3 sequences listed, approximately 49% were seen once. Sequencing was carried out using blood, either unsorted or a sorted T cell fraction (not recorded which). Every receptor here comes from a human donor who was either an allogeneic HSCT recipient or a stem cell or donor lymphocyte infusion donor (not recorded which). It is not recorded whose cells these are; they may come from a transplant donor.

The chain couples TRBV7-9 to TRBJ1-4, with 8 nucleotides matching TRBD1. Germline V gene lookup returns CDR1 SEHNR and CDR2 FQNEAQ (reference sequence). CDR3 length: 17 residues. With 1 base clipped from V and 0 bases from J, the junction kept 4 bases outside the gene matches. The CDR3 nucleotides are TGTGCCAGCAGCTTAGGACAGGGGTATGCAACTAATGAAAAACTGTTTTTT. Amino acid sequence: CASSLGQGYATNEKLFF.

The table lists this clonotype with a count of one. The rearrangement links TRBV20-1 to TRBJ2-3; 8 bases match TRBD2. V shed 3 bases and J 0 bases; nucleotides not matched to a gene: 5. This CDR3 has 15 residues. Germline CDR1 and CDR2: DFQATT and SNEGSKA (reference sequence). In DNA, the CDR3 is TGCAGTGCTAGTAGCCAGCGGGAGAGCACAGATACGCAGTATTTT. This gives the protein CSASSQRESTDTQYF.

This clonotype was seen a handful of times. J is TRBJ1-2 and V is TRBV12-3 or TRBV12-4; no clear D. CDR3 length: 11 amino acids. The V end lost 6 bases, the J end lost 5 bases, and 7 bases lay between the germline ends. The CDR3 spells CASSLTYGYTF. The CDR3 nucleotides read TGTGCCAGCAGCCTGACGTATGGCTACACCTTC.

This rearrangement joins TRBV20-1 to TRBJ1-1; no clear D. The CDR3 consists of 9 residues. The germline gives CDR1 DFQATT, CDR2 SNEGSKA (reference sequence). V lost 3 bases to trimming and J lost 10 bases, with 6 bases between them. The CDR3 DNA sequence: TGCAGTGCTAGTGACCCAGCTTTCTTT. Translating it yields CSASDPAFF.

This clonotype was counted a few times. V and J are TRBV7-2 and TRBJ1-3; possible D gene TRBD1, 6 bases. Germline loops: CDR1 SGHTA, CDR2 FQGNSA. The CDR3 is made up of 12 amino acids. With 8 bases removed from V and 5 bases from J, the gap between germline ends came to 10 bases. The CDR3 coding sequence is TGTGCCAGCGCTTGGGGGCGAAACACCATATATTTT. It yields the protein CASAWGRNTIYF.

This clonotype was observed a handful of times. J is TRBJ1-1 and V is TRBV10-3; weak D call: TRBD1 (6 bases). The CDR3 sequence is 14 residues long. Between the trimmed V and J ends, which lost 6 bases and 2 bases, there was a span of 13 bases. Per germline, CDR1 ENHRY and CDR2 SYGVKD. The DNA for the CDR3 is TGTGCCATCAGGGGGACACTGGCCAACACTGAAGCTTTCTTT. Translation: CAIRGTLANTEAFF.

This clonotype appeared a few times. The chain is built from TRBV20-1 and TRBJ1-1, with D possibly being TRBD1 (5 bases). The CDR3 totals 13 residues. Deletions cut 7 bases from V and 0 bases from J, with 12 bases between. Germline values: CDR1 DFQATT, CDR2 SNEGSKA (reference sequence). The CDR3 DNA reads as TGCAGTGGGATGGGCAGGGTGAACACTGAAGCTTTCTTT. This encodes CSGMGRVNTEAFF.

The sample holds a few counts of this clonotype. This chain connects TRBV20-1 to TRBJ1-1; weak D call: TRBD1 (5 bases). The CDR3 loop spans 13 amino acids. Germline CDR1 reads DFQATT; CDR2 reads SNEGSKA (reference sequence). The chain's CDR3 is CSGVGDSLVEAFF. In DNA, the CDR3 is TGCAGCGGTGTAGGGGACTCACTCGTGGAAGCTTTCTTT.

The chain joins TRBV7-9 to TRBJ1-5; D possibly corresponds to TRBD1 (6 bases). CDR3 size: 13 residues. Trimming removed 5 bases from V and 7 bases from J, with 12 bases in between. The germline CDR1 and CDR2 sequences are SEHNR and FQNEAQ (reference sequence). CDR3: CASSRDRKQPQHF. CDR3 nucleotides: TGTGCCAGCAGCCGAGACAGGAAACAGCCCCAGCATTTT.

This sequence joins TRBV12-3 or TRBV12-4 and TRBJ2-1, with TRBD2 matching over 12 bases. CDR3 length: 18 residues. Germline trimming cut 7 bases from V and 0 bases from J; bases unmatched to any gene: 10. The CDR3 sequence is CASKLAGGQTGSYNEQFF. CDR3 coding DNA: TGTGCCAGCAAGCTAGCGGGAGGGCAGACCGGCTCCTACAATGAGCAGTTCTTC.

The chain links TRBV25-1 to TRBJ1-1, with D unresolved. The CDR3 length is 17 residues. Trimming pared 4 bases from V and 1 base from J, leaving 19 bases between. Germline-derived CDR1 and CDR2 are MGHDK and SYGVNS. CDR3: CASSGTPGLPGNTEAFF. CDR3 DNA: TGTGCCAGCAGTGGTACCCCTGGCCTCCCAGGGAACACTGAAGCTTTCTTT.

This clonotype has only a few counts. The rearrangement links TRBV29-1 to TRBJ1-2; 8 bases fit TRBD1. J gave up 3 bases and V 7 bases, and 10 bases lay outside the gene matches. In germline, CDR1 is SQVTM, CDR2 ANQGSEA. The CDR3 length is 14 residues. The CDR3 sequence: CSAGTGQVDYGYTF. CDR3 DNA: TGCAGCGCCGGGACAGGCCAAGTCGACTATGGCTACACCTTC. Using reference TRBV29-1 and TRBJ1-2 for the parts outside the CDR3, the full variable domain is SAVISQKPSRDICQRGTSLTIQCQVDSQVTMMFWYRQQPGQSLTLIATANQGSEATYESGFVIDKFPISRPNLTFSTLTVSNMSPEDSSIYLCSAGTGQVDYGYTFGSGTRLTVV.

The chain joins TRBV29-1 to TRBJ2-3, with a weak D call TRBD2 (5 bases). This CDR3 is built from 12 residues. From germline, CDR1 is SQVTM and CDR2 ANQGSEA. Trimming shortened V by 6 bases and J by 3 bases, and 10 bases separated the two germline ends. CDR3 residues: CSVNRGTDTQYF. CDR3 in DNA: TGCAGCGTCAACCGAGGGACAGATACGCAGTATTTT.

The chain employs TRBV2 and TRBJ2-7; TRBD2 might be the D (6 bases). Germline CDR1 is SNHLY and CDR2 is FYNNEI. The V end lost 6 bases, the J end lost 1 base, and 10 bases lay between the germline ends. The CDR3 length is 13 residues. The CDR3 DNA is TGTGCCAGCAGATCTAGCGTGTCCTACGAGCAGTACTTC. It specifies CASRSSVSYEQYF.

The table lists this clonotype with a count of one. The chain carries TRBV6-4 and TRBJ2-1; 10 bases are a match to TRBD2. Trimming cost V 6 bases and J 5 bases; bases outside gene matches: 7. Germline lookup yields CDR1 MRHNA and CDR2 SNTAGT. The CDR3 length is 15 residues. CDR3 coding DNA: TGTGCCAGCAGCTTAGCGGGAGGATCCCACAATGAGCAGTTCTTC. Translated: CASSLAGGSHNEQFF.

The CDR3, as DNA: TGCGCCAGCAGCTTGGCCGGGGAAAGCTCCTATAATTCACCCCTCCACTTT. Protein sequence: CASSLAGESSYNSPLHF. The chain recombines TRBV5-1 with TRBJ1-6; no firm D call. In germline, CDR1 is SGHRS, CDR2 YFSETQ. This CDR3 comprises 17 residues. The ends were cut back, 0 bases at V and 0 bases at J, with 10 bases in the middle.

The V gene is TRBV6-2 or TRBV6-3, the J gene TRBJ2-1; no reliable D call. In germline, CDR1 is MNHEY, CDR2 SVGEGT. V was pared by 6 bases and J by 4 bases, with 10 bases between. This CDR3 has 13 amino acids. CDR3 sequence: CASSIGPYNEQFF. The CDR3 coding sequence is TGTGCCAGCAGCATAGGACCTTACAATGAGCAGTTCTTC.

This clonotype has only a few counts. V usage is TRBV7-9 and J usage is TRBJ1-1, with D unresolved. CDR3 size: 14 residues. The germline CDR1 and CDR2 sequences are SEHNR and FQNEAQ (reference sequence). V gave up 3 bases and J gave up 0 bases, with 8 bases separating them. The CDR3 reads CASSFSVLNTEAFF. CDR3 nucleotide sequence: TGTGCCAGCAGCTTCTCTGTCCTGAACACTGAAGCTTTCTTT.

This chain uses TRBV4-3 with TRBJ1-5, with 7 bases identical to TRBD1. Germline CDR1 is LGHNA and CDR2 is YSLEER. V shed 0 bases, J shed 5 bases, and the junction held 7 bases outside the gene matches. The CDR3 extends over 16 amino acids. The CDR3 region has the DNA TGCGCCAGCAGCCAAGAGGCGGGACAGTGGGATCAGCCCCAGCATTTT. Translating gives CASSQEAGQWDQPQHF.

This clonotype showed up many times. V is TRBV10-3 and J is TRBJ1-1; TRBD1 might be the D (5 bases). The CDR3 loop spans 14 amino acids. V lost 4 bases to trimming and J lost 4 bases, with 13 bases between them. The germline V gene has CDR1 ENHRY and CDR2 SYGVKD. The chain's CDR3 is CAISGYGDPTEAFF. For the CDR3, the DNA is TGTGCCATCAGTGGGTACGGGGACCCCACTGAAGCTTTCTTT.

The genes are TRBV19 and TRBJ2-5, with 8 bases aligning to TRBD2. V trimming: 1 base; J trimming: 5 bases; junction bases outside the gene matches: 9. CDR3 length equals 16 residues. In germline, CDR1 is LNHDA, CDR2 SQIVND (reference sequence). The CDR3: CASSIVTGTSVETQYF. For the CDR3, the DNA is TGTGCCAGTAGTATAGTCACCGGGACTAGTGTCGAGACCCAGTACTTC.

This clonotype has only a few counts. The V call is TRBV27, the J call TRBJ1-2; 7 nucleotides align to TRBD1. V lost 6 bases and J lost 2; bases outside the gene matches: 9. Germline V gene data show CDR1 as MNHEY and CDR2 as SMNVEV (reference sequence). The CDR3 runs to 15 residues. The chain's CDR3 is CASSRSRGINYGYTF. In nucleotides, the CDR3 is TGTGCCAGCAGCCGATCCAGGGGGATCAACTATGGCTACACCTTC.

The rearrangement joins TRBV4-2 to TRBJ2-7, with 8 bases matching TRBD1. The V gene's germline CDR1 is LGHNA and CDR2 YNFKEQ. The CDR3 contains 15 residues. V was pared by 0 bases and J by 3 bases, with 4 bases of the junction left unmatched. The CDR3 reads CASSQESGQDYEQYF. Here the CDR3 DNA reads TGTGCCAGCAGCCAAGAATCGGGACAGGACTACGAGCAGTACTTC.

The chain recombines TRBV20-1 with TRBJ1-5, with TRBD1 matching over 7 bases. The CDR3 sequence is 14 residues long. Trimming cost V 6 bases and J 6 bases; bases outside gene matches: 11. Germline CDR1 DFQATT, CDR2 SNEGSKA (reference sequence). This CDR3 reads CSALKTGITQPQHF. Written as DNA, the CDR3 is TGCAGTGCCCTAAAGACAGGGATAACTCAGCCCCAGCATTTT.

This clonotype was detected only a few times. V and J are TRBV5-1 and TRBJ1-2; maybe TRBD1 (6 bases). The ends were cut back, 3 bases at V and 6 bases at J, with 15 bases in the middle. CDR3 length: 14 amino acids. Germline V gene data show CDR1 as SGHRS and CDR2 as YFSETQ. The CDR3 here is CASSWDIGDDGYTF. The CDR3 region has the DNA TGCGCCAGCAGCTGGGACATAGGAGACGATGGCTACACCTTC.

The chain uses TRBV29-1 and TRBJ1-4; D ambiguous. Trimming left V 5 bases short and J 2 bases short, with 9 bases between. The CDR3 length is 13 residues. CDR1 and CDR2 from the germline V gene are SQVTM and ANQGSEA. CDR3 sequence (DNA): TGCAGCGTTAATATTGGGACTAATGAAAAACTGTTTTTT. The encoded protein is CSVNIGTNEKLFF.